This T cell receptor (beta chain) was documented in a study of T cells in Graves' hyperthyroidism and ophthalmopathy. The CDR3 extends over 15 amino acids. Germline CDR1 and CDR2: SGDLS and YYNGEE. The investigators amplified TCR beta CDR3 regions from RNA transcripts. HTBI primers were the set used in a first-round RT-PCR of the TCR CDR3. Each CDR3 protein is one row after TCRdb ran MiXCR on the multiplex PCR reads. The data hold 640,000 or so distinct CDR3 sequences, with 13% to 15% observed a single time. This clonotype was seen only a few times. One end of the junction fails to match germline, which may point to a read error.

Material for sequencing was blood. The V call is TRBV9, the J call TRBJ2-3, with 9 positions matching TRBD2. The origin of this receptor is a woman younger than 30 with Graves' ophthalmopathy. CDR3 nucleotide sequence: TGTGCCAGCAGGGTAGCGGGAGCTAGCACAGATACGCAGTATTTT. Protein product: CASRVAGASTDTQYF.